The clone carrying this T cell receptor (beta chain) was observed many times. The antigen is undetermined. Unique molecular identifiers were incorporated during preparation of the TCRbeta library. TCRdb reprocessed the PCR reads via MiXCR and lists one record per CDR3 protein. The table records 200,000 to 250,000 distinct CDR3 sequences, less than 9% of them present only once. The sample originates from a study of T-cell reconstitution after alpha-beta-depleted transplantation in children. Study outcomes and limitations: The origin of alpha-beta T cells about two months after transplant was reportedly several hundred expanded graft clones. The authors attributed T-cell counts and diversity one year after transplant mostly to newly produced T cells.

The V gene's germline CDR1 is MNHEY and CDR2 SMNVEV (reference sequence). The CDR3 has 15 residues. With 3 bases removed from V and 1 base from J, the gap between germline ends came to 12 bases. Source: PBMCs, mostly from graft donor cells, taken 180 days after TCRalphabeta/CD19-depleted stem cell transplant. The sequence was obtained from a male patient younger than 18 who had a stem cell transplant for acute lymphoblastic leukemia, so the T cells may come from the graft donor. This chain uses TRBV27 with TRBJ1-1, with TRBD1 as a possible D gene (6 bases). CDR3 protein: CASSFAGVGNTEAFF. CDR3 nucleotides: TGTGCCAGCAGTTTTGCAGGGGTTGGGAACACTGAAGCTTTCTTT.